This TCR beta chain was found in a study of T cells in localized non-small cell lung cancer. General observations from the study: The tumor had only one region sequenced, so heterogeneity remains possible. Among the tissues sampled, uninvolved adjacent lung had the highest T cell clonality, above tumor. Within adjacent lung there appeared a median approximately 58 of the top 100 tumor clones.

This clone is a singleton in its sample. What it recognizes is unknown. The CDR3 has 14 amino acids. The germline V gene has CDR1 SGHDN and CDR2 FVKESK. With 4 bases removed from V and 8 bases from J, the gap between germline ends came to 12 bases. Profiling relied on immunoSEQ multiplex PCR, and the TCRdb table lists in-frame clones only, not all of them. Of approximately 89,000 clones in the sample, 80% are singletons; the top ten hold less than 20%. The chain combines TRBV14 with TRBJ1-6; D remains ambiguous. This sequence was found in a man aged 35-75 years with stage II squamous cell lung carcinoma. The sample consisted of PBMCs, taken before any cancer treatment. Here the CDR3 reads CASSRTGVHSPLHF. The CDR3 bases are TGTGCCAGCAGCCGAACCGGTGTCCATTCACCCCTCCACTTT.